The 9 T cell receptor beta chains listed next were all sequenced from one sample in a study of yellow fever vaccine responses in identical twins. TCRdb re-derived calls from the RT-PCR reads in MiXCR, one entry per CDR3 protein. The sample lists several thousand distinct CDR3 sequences, less than 75% occurring once. This specimen was T cells from blood (PBMCs), unsorted or a sorted subset (not recorded which), taken before or after yellow fever vaccination (not recorded which). The receptors come from a woman younger than 30 who received the yellow fever vaccine.

The chain uses TRBV20-1 and TRBJ1-5; maybe TRBD1 (6 bases). Trimming cost V 7 bases and J 0 bases, with 13 bases left between them. Germline V gene sequence: CDR1 DFQATT, CDR2 SNEGSKA (reference sequence). The CDR3 covers 14 residues. CDR3 in DNA: TGCAGTGTGTCACAGGGAACTAGCAATCAGCCCCAGCATTTT. It encodes CSVSQGTSNQPQHF.

This clonotype was recorded once. V is TRBV5-4 and J is TRBJ2-3; 9 nucleotides line up with TRBD1. The CDR3 totals 14 residues. Unmatched junction bases numbered 6, after V lost 5 bases and J lost 5 bases. Per the germline V gene, CDR1 is SGHNT and CDR2 is YYREEE (reference sequence). The CDR3: CASREQGALDTQYF. In DNA, the CDR3 is TGTGCCAGCAGGGAACAGGGGGCGTTAGATACGCAGTATTTT.

This clonotype has just one count. As DNA, the CDR3 is TGTGCCAGCAGCTCTAGCGGCGCAAACACCGGGGAGCTGTTTTTT. It encodes CASSSSGANTGELFF. The chain couples TRBV13 to TRBJ2-2, with TRBD2 matching 7 bases. Germline V gene lookup returns CDR1 PRHDT and CDR2 FYEKMQ (reference sequence). Trimming removed 4 bases from V and 2 bases from J; junction bases left unmatched: 4. There are 15 residues in the CDR3. Drawing the rest from reference TRBV13 and TRBJ2-2, the complete variable domain is AAGVIQSPRHLIKEKRETATLKCYPIPRHDTVYWYQQGPGQDPQFLISFYEKMQSDKGSIPDRFSAQQFSDYHSELNMSSLELGDSALYFCASSSSGANTGELFFGEGSRLTVL.

This clonotype has only a few counts. The chain recombines TRBV13 with TRBJ2-1; D possibly matches TRBD1 or TRBD2 (5 bases each). Germline V CDR1 and CDR2: PRHDT, FYEKMQ (reference sequence). The V end was cut by 7 bases, the J end by 7 bases, with 20 bases between. CDR3 length equals 15 residues. The chain's CDR3 is CASMPFLGDLNEQFF. For the CDR3, the DNA is TGTGCCAGCATGCCCTTTCTGGGGGATTTGAATGAGCAGTTCTTC.

This chain connects TRBV11-1 to TRBJ2-3; no reliable D call. V dropped 5 bases and J dropped 2 bases, with 14 bases sitting between them. Looked up from germline, CDR1 is SGHAT and CDR2 is FQDESV (reference sequence). The CDR3 has 15 amino acids. The CDR3, as DNA: TGTGCCAGCAGCCCCCGACATCCTAACACAGATACGCAGTATTTT. Protein sequence: CASSPRHPNTDTQYF.

This clonotype was found once. The V gene is TRBV15, the J gene TRBJ2-1, with D uncertain. V was shortened by 0 bases and J by 10 bases, with 13 bases between the two germline ends. Germline CDR1 LNHNV, CDR2 YYDKDF (reference sequence). CDR3 size: 14 residues. The CDR3 DNA sequence: TGTGCCACCAGCAGAGATAAGCCTCCCACGGAGCAGTTCTTC. Amino acid sequence: CATSRDKPPTEQFF.

CDR3 sequence reads: CASSFRDVETQYF. In nucleotides, the CDR3 is TGTGCCAGCAGCTTCCGGGACGTTGAGACCCAGTACTTC. The V call is TRBV11-1, the J call TRBJ2-5; D may be TRBD1 or TRBD2 (5 bases each). Germline CDR1 reads SGHAT; CDR2 reads FQDESV (reference sequence). CDR3 length equals 13 residues. V lost 3 bases, J lost 5 bases, and 10 bases lay in between. Full variable domain (outside the CDR3, taken from reference TRBV11-1 and TRBJ2-5): EAEVAQSPRYKITEKSQAVAFWCDPISGHATLYWYRQILGQGPELLVQFQDESVVDDSQLPKDRFSAERLKGVDSTLKIQPAELGDSAMYLCASSFRDVETQYFGPGTRLLVL.

The rearrangement links TRBV19 to TRBJ2-1; TRBD2 is a possible D gene (6 bases). Germline CDR1 is LNHDA and CDR2 is SQIVND (reference sequence). The CDR3 length is 15 residues. Trimming stripped 1 base from V and 12 bases from J, with 19 bases between. The CDR3, as DNA: TGTGCCAGTAGTATAGCCGGGAGCCTCCATATGGGGCAGTTCTTC. Encoded protein: CASSIAGSLHMGQFF.

V and J are TRBV23-1 and TRBJ2-3; D remains unclear. TRBV23-1 counts as an open reading frame of uncertain function. The CDR3 has 15 amino acids. Trimming shortened V by 1 base and J by 0 bases, and 8 bases separated the two germline ends. The CDR3 DNA sequence: TGCGCCAGCAGTCAATTGTGCGCCAGCACAGATACGCAGTATTTT. It encodes CASSQLCASTDTQYF.